The clone carrying this TCR beta chain was detected many times. The antigen remains unidentified. The data derive from a study of T cell repertoires in cytomegalovirus infection. Study outcomes and limitations: Cumulative frequency (of public TCR beta family members) identified carriers of CMV plus the relevant HLA.

One entry per CDR3 protein, called by TCRdb with MiXCR from the reads. The table lists a few hundred thousand distinct CDR3 sequences, over 15% of them singletons. V lost 1 base and J 2 bases, leaving 8 bases between the germline ends. The CDR3 sequence is 14 residues long. Looked up from germline, CDR1 is SGHTA and CDR2 is FQGNSA. The specimen sequenced was CD8+ T cells from PBMCs. This receptor was identified in a human donor in good health (CMV status not recorded). Some clones in this sample may be carry-over from other donors' samples. The rearrangement links TRBV7-2 to TRBJ1-1, with a weak D call TRBD1 (5 bases). The DNA of the CDR3 is TGTGCCAGCAGCTTAGATAGGGACAACACTGAAGCTTTCTTT. It yields the protein CASSLDRDNTEAFF.